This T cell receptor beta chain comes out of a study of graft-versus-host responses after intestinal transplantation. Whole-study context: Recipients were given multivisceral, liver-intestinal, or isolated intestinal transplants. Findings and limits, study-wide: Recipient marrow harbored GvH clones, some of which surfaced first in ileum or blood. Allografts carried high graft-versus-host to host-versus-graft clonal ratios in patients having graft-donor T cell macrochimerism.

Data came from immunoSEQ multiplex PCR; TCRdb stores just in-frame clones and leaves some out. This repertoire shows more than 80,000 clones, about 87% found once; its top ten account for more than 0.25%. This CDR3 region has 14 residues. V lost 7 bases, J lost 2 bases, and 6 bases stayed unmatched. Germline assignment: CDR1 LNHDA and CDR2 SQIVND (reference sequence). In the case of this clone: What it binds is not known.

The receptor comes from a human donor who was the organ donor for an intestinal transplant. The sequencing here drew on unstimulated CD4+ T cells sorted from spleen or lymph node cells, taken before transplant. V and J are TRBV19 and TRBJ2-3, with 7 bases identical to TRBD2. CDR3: CASIGAGITDTQYF. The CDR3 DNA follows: TGTGCCAGTATTGGAGCGGGAATCACAGATACGCAGTATTTT.